These T cell receptor beta chains were read from a single sample in a study of T-cell memory formation after mild COVID-19. TCRdb re-derived calls from the 5' RACE reads in MiXCR, one entry per CDR3 protein. The sample lists fewer than 650,000 distinct CDR3 sequences, about a fifth occurring once. Sequencing was carried out using PBMCs or a T cell subset sorted from them (not recorded which). These receptors were collected from an adult woman who had mild COVID-19 (a few samples of this study predate the infection). Cell type and time point are not known. The CDR3 runs from the conserved cysteine through the conserved F or W. A D gene is named only where the DNA matches it firmly. A clone size is listed for some rows: how often the clone was seen (once, few, many), or a class if it is expanded.

abundance,v_gene,j_gene,d_gene,CDR3nt,CDR3aa
few,TRBV4-3,TRBJ1-2,NA,TGCGCCAGCAGCCAAGATTGGGTTACCCGGCATGGCTACACCTTC,CASSQDWVTRHGYTF
few,TRBV6-5,TRBJ1-5,NA,TGTGCCAGCAGTCCCCGGGACAATCAGCCCCAGCATTTT,CASSPRDNQPQHF
NA,TRBV27,TRBJ1-1,NA,TGTGCCAGCAGTCTACTGGGGGGGGACACTGAAGCTTTCTTT,CASSLLGGDTEAFF
NA,TRBV24-1,TRBJ2-7,TRBD1,TGTGCCACCAGTGATCCTCGGACAGGGGGCTACGAGCAGTACTTC,CATSDPRTGGYEQYF
few,TRBV20-1,TRBJ1-5,TRBD1,TGCAGTGCATCATACGGGACAGATAGCAATCAGCCCCAGCATTTT,CSASYGTDSNQPQHF
few,TRBV2,TRBJ1-5,NA,TGTGCCAGCAGTGATTATAGCAATCAGCCCCAGCATTTT,CASSDYSNQPQHF
NA,TRBV5-1,TRBJ2-7,NA,TGCGCCAGCACTGACAGTGGGACAACCTACGAGCAGTACTTC,CASTDSGTTYEQYF
NA,TRBV7-9,TRBJ2-2,TRBD1,TGTGCCAGCAGGGGACAGACGAACACCGGGGAGCTGTTTTTT,CASRGQTNTGELFF
NA,TRBV12-3/TRBV12-4,TRBJ2-7,NA,TGTGCCAGCACCCAAGGGGGGATCTACGAGCAGTACTTC,CASTQGGIYEQYF
few,TRBV20-1,TRBJ1-6,NA,TGCAGTGCTAGAGGGTACTCCTATAATTCACCCCTCCACTTT,CSARGYSYNSPLHF
few,TRBV29-1,TRBJ1-1,NA,TGCAGCGCCTCCACTTTGAAGGGCACTGAAGCTTTCTTT,CSASTLKGTEAFF
NA,TRBV5-1,TRBJ2-5,TRBD1,TGCGCCAGCAGCTTCTCTACAGGGGTCAGACAAGAGACCCAGTACTTC,CASSFSTGVRQETQYF
few,TRBV5-1,TRBJ2-5,NA,TGCGCCAGCAGCTTAGGGACTTGGGGTCAAGAGACCCAGTACTTC,CASSLGTWGQETQYF
NA,TRBV5-1,TRBJ2-2,NA,TGCGCCAGCAGCGCCGAGTACACCGGGGAGCTGTTTTTT,CASSAEYTGELFF
once,TRBV5-5,TRBJ2-6,NA,TGTGCCAGCAGACCTCAGGTCTCTGGGGCCAACGTCCTGACTTTC,CASRPQVSGANVLTF
few,TRBV27,TRBJ2-7,NA,TGTGCCAGCAGTTTCGGAGGGGCTAAGGTAGGATACGAGCAGTACTTC,CASSFGGAKVGYEQYF
few,TRBV12-3/TRBV12-4,TRBJ2-6,NA,TGTGCCAGCAGATACACCCGGACTGCTGGGGCCAACGTCCTGACTTTC,CASRYTRTAGANVLTF
NA,TRBV7-9,TRBJ2-5,TRBD2,TGTGCCAGCAGATCAAGGACTAGCGGGACGGAGACCCAGTACTTC,CASRSRTSGTETQYF
NA,TRBV29-1,TRBJ1-1,NA,TGCAGCGTTGCTCGGGGGGGTTTAGTGGCTGAAGCTTTCTTT,CSVARGGLVAEAFF
NA,TRBV6-5,TRBJ1-1,NA,TGTGCCACCAGGGGAACTGAAGCTTTCTTT,CATRGTEAFF
NA,TRBV4-1,TRBJ2-7,TRBD1,TGCGCCAGCAGCCCGCCGACAGGGATGACCTACGAGCAGTACTTC,CASSPPTGMTYEQYF
few,TRBV10-2,TRBJ2-2,NA,TGCGCCAGCAGTGAGATGGGATTTGTGGCCGGGGAGCTGTTTTTT,CASSEMGFVAGELFF
once,TRBV20-1,TRBJ1-2,NA,TGCAGTTCATTTAGCCTAGTGCCCATACGAGGCTACACCTTC,CSSFSLVPIRGYTF
NA,TRBV30,TRBJ2-3,NA,TGTGCCTGGAGCGCTGGACAGCCATCCACAGATACGCAGTATTTT,CAWSAGQPSTDTQYF
few,TRBV5-6,TRBJ2-5,NA,TGTGCCAGCAGCTTCAGGTCACAAGAGACCCAGTACTTC,CASSFRSQETQYF
few,TRBV11-2,TRBJ2-1,TRBD2,TGTGCCAGCAGCCCAGCCCTAGCGGGAGGGGGGTCTAATGAGCAGTTCTTC,CASSPALAGGGSNEQFF
many,TRBV29-1,TRBJ1-2,TRBD1,TGCAGCGTTTTATCCGGACAGGGAGGAGGCGGCTACACCTTC,CSVLSGQGGGGYTF
few,TRBV5-5,TRBJ2-5,TRBD1,TGTGCCAGCAGCTTGGGGGGACAGGTCCCGGCCCAGTACTTC,CASSLGGQVPAQYF
NA,TRBV10-3,TRBJ1-3,TRBD1,TGTGCCATCAGTGGTCGGACAGGGGGCCCTGGAAACACCATATATTTT,CAISGRTGGPGNTIYF
NA,TRBV5-1,TRBJ1-1,NA,TGCGCCAGCAGCGTGGGAGGGAGCACTGAAGCTTTCTTT,CASSVGGSTEAFF
NA,TRBV7-2,TRBJ2-3,NA,TGTGCCACCTCTCTTCGGAATACGCAGTATTTT,CATSLRNTQYF
few,TRBV12-3/TRBV12-4,TRBJ1-1,NA,TGTGCCAGCGCCATCGGCCGGGGCACTGAAGCTTTCTTT,CASAIGRGTEAFF
NA,TRBV13,TRBJ2-7,TRBD1,TGTGCCAGCAGTAGTAGGACAGGGTTGAACGAGCAGTACTTC,CASSSRTGLNEQYF
few,TRBV30,TRBJ2-1,TRBD2,TGTGCCTGGAGTATGAGACTAGCGGGAGTCAATGAGCAGTTCTTC,CAWSMRLAGVNEQFF
NA,TRBV29-1,TRBJ1-1,TRBD1,TGCAGCGGAACAGGGGGCCTCGGCCGGGACACTGAAGCTTTCTTT,CSGTGGLGRDTEAFF
few,TRBV6-5,TRBJ1-6,NA,TGTGCCAGCAGTACTTGGAGGAGGGACGGCTTTAATTCACCCCTCCACTTT,CASSTWRRDGFNSPLHF
few,TRBV5-4,TRBJ2-7,NA,TGTGCCAGCAGCTGGGCCAGGGACCCATACGAGCAGTACTTC,CASSWARDPYEQYF
NA,TRBV7-6,TRBJ2-7,NA,TGTGCCAGCAGCTCACAAACCGGGACTGGACCGGGCGAGCAGTACTTC,CASSSQTGTGPGEQYF
NA,TRBV6-5,TRBJ2-1,TRBD1,TGTGCCAGCAGCCGTCCGACAGGGGGGCAGTTCTTC,CASSRPTGGQFF
few,TRBV29-1,TRBJ2-1,TRBD2,TGCAGCGTTAGTCATCATAGCGGGAGGGGGTACAATGAGCAGTTCTTC,CSVSHHSGRGYNEQFF
NA,TRBV20-1,TRBJ2-1,NA,TGCAGTGCTAGGCCCATAACCTACAATGAGCAGTTCTTC,CSARPITYNEQFF
few,TRBV6-2/TRBV6-3,TRBJ1-1,NA,TGTGCCAGCAGTTACTTAGACAGGCCGAACACTGAAGCTTTCTTT,CASSYLDRPNTEAFF
many,TRBV12-3/TRBV12-4,TRBJ1-5,TRBD1,TGTGCCAGCAGGTCGGGACAGGGCGGAGGTCAGCCCCAGCATTTT,CASRSGQGGGQPQHF
few,TRBV27,TRBJ1-5,NA,TGTGCCAGCAGTTTAGAAGCAGGGAGGATCAATCAGCCCCAGCATTTT,CASSLEAGRINQPQHF
few,TRBV12-3/TRBV12-4,TRBJ2-1,NA,TGTGCCAGCAGTAAGTGGACACGCTACAATGAGCAGTTCTTC,CASSKWTRYNEQFF
few,TRBV30,TRBJ2-3,NA,TGTGCCTGGAGCCCGTACACTAGAGATACGCAGTATTTT,CAWSPYTRDTQYF
NA,TRBV4-1,TRBJ2-6,TRBD1,TGCGCCAGCAGACAGACAGGGTCGGCGTCTGGGGCCAACGTCCTGACTTTC,CASRQTGSASGANVLTF
many,TRBV14,TRBJ2-7,NA,TGTGCCAGCAGCCAAGGGCGCCGATTCTCCTACGAGCAGTACTTC,CASSQGRRFSYEQYF
few,TRBV7-9,TRBJ2-4,NA,TGTGCCAGCAGCCCGGGACCGACAGCCAAAAACATTCAGTACTTC,CASSPGPTAKNIQYF
NA,TRBV20-1,TRBJ1-1,NA,TGCAGTGCTATTAGGACGGGGAACACTGAAGCTTTCTTT,CSAIRTGNTEAFF
once,TRBV6-5,TRBJ1-3,NA,TGTGCCAGCAGCAACCTGGGACGGCGAAACACCATATATTTT,CASSNLGRRNTIYF
few,TRBV12-3/TRBV12-4,TRBJ2-3,NA,TGTGCCAGCACCCCGCAGGGAACGTCTAGCACAGATACGCAGTATTTT,CASTPQGTSSTDTQYF
NA,TRBV24-1,TRBJ1-5,NA,TGTGCCACCAGTGTCGGGGCAAATCAGCCCCAGCATTTT,CATSVGANQPQHF
NA,TRBV5-1,TRBJ2-6,TRBD2,TGCGCCAGCAGCTTGCTTGGACTAGCGGGGGTAACCTCTGGGGCCAACGTCCTGACTTTC,CASSLLGLAGVTSGANVLTF
NA,TRBV9,TRBJ2-5,NA,TGTGCCAGCAGCGTAGCAGCAGGGAAGGAGACCCAGTACTTC,CASSVAAGKETQYF